The 27 T cell receptor beta chains below come from one sample, sequenced in a study of radiotherapy plus CTLA-4 blockade in lung cancer. Clones were sequenced by immunoSEQ multiplex PCR, and TCRdb holds only the in-frame ones, with some missing. Of roughly 48,000 clones detected, roughly four fifths appear once; the ten largest clones hold approximately 3.4%. Here the sequenced sample was peripheral blood, taken from a patient treated with radiotherapy plus ipilimumab. The origin of the receptors is a human donor with non-small cell lung cancer who had stable disease on radiotherapy plus ipilimumab.

This clone occurred once. This rearrangement joins TRBV27 to TRBJ1-5; unclear D gene. CDR1 MNHEY and CDR2 SMNVEV come from the germline V gene (reference sequence). With 2 bases removed from V and 0 bases from J, the gap between germline ends came to 11 bases. The CDR3 is made up of 16 amino acids. The CDR3 DNA reads as TGTGCCAGCAGTTTAGGGCCCGTAGTTAGCAATCAGCCCCAGCATTTT. Its protein is CASSLGPVVSNQPQHF.

The chain carries TRBV10-3 and TRBJ2-7, with D perhaps matching TRBD2 (6 bases). Germline CDR1 is ENHRY and CDR2 is SYGVKD. V lost 1 base to trimming and J lost 0 bases, with 10 bases between them. The CDR3 totals 15 residues. CDR3 nucleotides: TGTGCCATCAGTGAGTTGTACGGGAGCTCCTACGAGCAGTACTTC. It is translated as CAISELYGSSYEQYF.

The J gene is TRBJ2-1, the V gene TRBV5-1; D may be TRBD2 (6 bases). This CDR3 has 14 amino acids. V dropped 5 bases and J dropped 8 bases, with 17 bases sitting between them. Germline V lookup: CDR1 SGHRS, CDR2 YFSETQ. The CDR3 coding sequence is TGCGCCAGCAGGGGGACTGCACGGCTCGATGAGCAGTTCTTC. Translation gives CASRGTARLDEQFF.

The V gene is TRBV12-5, the J gene TRBJ2-1; the match to TRBD1 covers 11 bases. The length of the CDR3 is 16 residues. The junction had 2 bases not matched to a gene; V was cut back by 1 base and J by 3 bases. The V gene's germline CDR1 is LGHNT and CDR2 FRNRAP. CDR3 nucleotide sequence: TGTGCTAGTGGTTTGGATGGGACAGGGGGCTACAATGAGCAGTTCTTC. Translation: CASGLDGTGGYNEQFF.

This clone was counted once. The CDR3 bases are TGCAGCGTTGAAAGGCCCAGGAGAAGGGGAGGCAATGAGCAGTTCTTC. The encoded protein is CSVERPRRRGGNEQFF. The rearrangement joins TRBV29-1 to TRBJ2-1; a possible D gene is TRBD2 (6 bases). CDR3 length: 16 residues. Trimming took off 2 bases at V and 6 bases at J, with 20 bases between the two ends. CDR1 and CDR2 from the germline V gene are SQVTM and ANQGSEA.

This clone showed up just a few times. The chain has TRBV4-1 and TRBJ1-5, with 9 bases fitting TRBD1. V shed 3 bases and J 6 bases; nucleotides not matched to a gene: 9. The germline V gene has CDR1 MGHRA and CDR2 YSYEKL. The CDR3 is 16 amino acids. The CDR3 DNA follows: TGCGCCAGCAGCCATGGTCAAAGACAGGGGGGTCAGCCCCAGCATTTT. Residues: CASSHGQRQGGQPQHF.

This clone appeared a single time. This chain links TRBV27 with TRBJ2-7; tentative D call: TRBD1 (7 bases). The germline V gene encodes CDR1 MNHEY and CDR2 SMNVEV (reference sequence). Trimming pared 7 bases from V and 5 bases from J, leaving 18 bases between. This CDR3 is 14 amino acids long. CDR3 bases: TGTGCCAGCATCCCGCGGGACAGTATCCACGAGCAGTACTTC. As protein: CASIPRDSIHEQYF.

V gene TRBV4-2 combines with J gene TRBJ2-1; TRBD2 matches at 8 bases. This CDR3 is 17 amino acids long. Germline V gives CDR1 LGHNA, CDR2 YNFKEQ. J was trimmed by 3 bases and V by 1 base; bases with no gene match: 8. In DNA, the CDR3 is TGTGCCAGCAGCCAAGTACCCATAGCGGGAAGCTACAATGAGCAGTTCTTC. Amino acids: CASSQVPIAGSYNEQFF.

The V call is TRBV19, the J call TRBJ1-1; tentative D call: TRBD1 (5 bases). The CDR3 is made up of 14 amino acids. CDR1 is LNHDA, CDR2 SQIVND, per germline (reference sequence). Trimming stripped 3 bases from V and 3 bases from J, with 11 bases between. This chain's CDR3 is CASSIGLGDTEAFF. DNA of the CDR3: TGTGCCAGTAGTATTGGCCTAGGGGACACTGAAGCTTTCTTT.

The chain couples TRBV2 to TRBJ2-7; 7 nucleotides line up with TRBD1. From germline, CDR1 is SNHLY and CDR2 FYNNEI. This CDR3 spans 17 amino acids. With V trimmed by 8 bases and J by 4 bases, 20 bases remained unmatched. CDR3 sequence reads: CASFGTAPNSELYEQYF. As DNA, the CDR3 is TGTGCCAGCTTTGGGACAGCGCCCAATAGCGAATTATACGAGCAGTACTTC.

The V gene is TRBV19, the J gene TRBJ1-1; 9 nucleotides align to TRBD1. The germline gives CDR1 LNHDA, CDR2 SQIVND (reference sequence). CDR3 length: 16 amino acids. J was trimmed by 1 base and V by 5 bases; bases with no gene match: 8. This CDR3 is CASSGHRGLWNTEAFF. CDR3 nucleotides: TGTGCCAGTAGTGGACACAGGGGGCTCTGGAACACTGAAGCTTTCTTT.

The chain has TRBV9 and TRBJ2-1, with 10 positions matching TRBD2. CDR3 length: 16 residues. V was pared by 4 bases and J by 9 bases, with 13 bases of the junction left unmatched. In germline, CDR1 is SGDLS, CDR2 YYNGEE. CDR3 amino acids: CASSFMVAGGIGEQFF. Written as DNA, the CDR3 is TGTGCCAGCAGCTTCATGGTAGCGGGAGGAATCGGTGAGCAGTTCTTC.

This sequence joins TRBV4-3 and TRBJ2-7; 8 bases line up with TRBD2. The J segment lost 5 bases and the V segment lost 0 bases, leaving 9 bases of the junction unmatched. This CDR3 is built from 16 residues. The V gene's germline CDR1 is LGHNA and CDR2 YSLEER. Here the CDR3 DNA reads TGCGCCAGCAGCCAAGATATGGGACTAGGTTCCCACGAGCAGTACTTC. Translation: CASSQDMGLGSHEQYF.

The chain uses TRBV9 and TRBJ2-1, with 13 bases lining up with TRBD2. This CDR3 has 16 amino acids. Germline V gene sequence: CDR1 SGDLS, CDR2 YYNGEE. V lost 5 bases and J lost 5; bases outside the gene matches: 7. This CDR3 reads CASRPGLAGVHNEQFF. CDR3 bases: TGTGCCAGCAGGCCCGGACTAGCGGGAGTCCACAATGAGCAGTTCTTC.

The rearrangement links TRBV6-5 to TRBJ1-2; 8 bases are a match to TRBD1. Germline trimming cut 7 bases from V and 0 bases from J; bases unmatched to any gene: 7. CDR3 length: 15 amino acids. Germline CDR1 is MNHEY and CDR2 is SVGAGI. The CDR3 coding sequence is TGTGCCAGCAAACCGGGACAGGAAACTAACTATGGCTACACCTTC. Translation gives CASKPGQETNYGYTF.

The V gene is TRBV28, the J gene TRBJ2-7, with 9 bases identical to TRBD2. CDR1 and CDR2 from the germline V gene are MDHEN and SYDVKM. With V trimmed by 11 bases and J by 5 bases, 16 bases remained unmatched. This CDR3 spans 15 amino acids. Written as DNA, the CDR3 is TGTGCCGCGGGCAGGCTAGCGGGAACAATCGACGAGCAGTACTTC. This codes for CAAGRLAGTIDEQYF. The whole variable domain, filled in from reference TRBV28 and TRBJ2-7, reads DVKVTQSSRYLVKRTGEKVFLECVQDMDHENMFWYRQDPGLGLRLIYFSYDVKMKEKGDIPEGYSVSREKKERFSLILESASTNQTSMYLCAAGRLAGTIDEQYFGPGTRLTVT.

J is TRBJ2-1 and V is TRBV2; 11 positions agree with TRBD2. Germline lookup yields CDR1 SNHLY and CDR2 FYNNEI. The V gene end was trimmed by 11 bases and the J gene end by 8 bases; junction bases not matched to a gene: 8. The CDR3 covers 13 residues. The CDR3 here is CAGGTSGVYEQFF. DNA of the CDR3: TGTGCCGGAGGGACTAGCGGTGTTTATGAGCAGTTCTTC. Filled out from reference TRBV2 and TRBJ2-1, the complete variable domain reads EPEVTQTPSHQVTQMGQEVILRCVPISNHLYFYWYRQILGQKVEFLVSFYNNEISEKSEIFDDQFSVERPDGSNFTLKIRSTKLEDSAMYFCAGGTSGVYEQFFGPGTRLTVL.

The chain joins TRBV7-2 to TRBJ2-1, with TRBD2 identical over 11 bases. The germline CDR1 and CDR2 sequences are SGHTA and FQGNSA. V lost 5 bases to trimming and J lost 1 base; unmatched junction nucleotides: 10. The CDR3 totals 18 residues. CDR3 coding DNA: TGTGCCAGCAGCCGAACTAGCGGGAGCACCTTGTCCTACAATGAGCAGTTCTTC. This sequence encodes CASSRTSGSTLSYNEQFF.

The chain couples TRBV5-4 to TRBJ2-7; TRBD2 matches at 7 bases. Germline loops: CDR1 SGHNT, CDR2 YYREEE (reference sequence). The CDR3 covers 16 residues. With V trimmed by 1 base and J by 0 bases, 7 bases remained unmatched. The CDR3 is CASSLWGGRASYEQYF. The CDR3 DNA is TGTGCCAGCAGCTTGTGGGGCGGGAGAGCCTCCTACGAGCAGTACTTC.

The chain carries TRBV10-3 and TRBJ2-5, with a possible D match to TRBD1 (6 bases). With 0 bases removed from V and 5 bases from J, the gap between germline ends came to 13 bases. Germline-derived CDR1 and CDR2 are ENHRY and SYGVKD. CDR3 length: 15 amino acids. The CDR3 region is CAISESGQLGETQYF. The CDR3 nucleotides read TGTGCCATCAGTGAGTCAGGACAGTTGGGGGAGACCCAGTACTTC.

This clone was found once. The chain combines TRBV28 with TRBJ2-1; 8 bases map to TRBD2. J gave up 4 bases and V 10 bases, and 6 bases lay outside the gene matches. CDR1 MDHEN and CDR2 SYDVKM come from the germline V gene. The CDR3 spans 13 residues. CDR3 sequence reads: CATAGVPYNEQFF. CDR3 DNA: TGTGCCACAGCGGGAGTACCATACAATGAGCAGTTCTTC.

Turning to this clone: Within the sample, other DNA sequences also encode this same CDR3. V and J are TRBV10-1 and TRBJ2-7; D not certain. The CDR3 consists of 14 residues. Germline loops: CDR1 WNHNN, CDR2 SYGVQD (reference sequence). Deletions cut 4 bases from V and 0 bases from J, with 10 bases between. For the CDR3, the DNA is TGCGCCAGCAGTGTGTCGAGGTTCTCCTACGAGCAGTACTTC. Translation gives CASSVSRFSYEQYF.

The rearrangement uses TRBV7-6 and TRBJ1-4; unclear D gene. The CDR3 loop spans 15 amino acids. The germline V and J ends were trimmed by 3 bases and 7 bases, with 15 bases remaining between them. Germline V gives CDR1 SGHVS, CDR2 FNYEAQ. The CDR3 coding sequence is TGTGCCAGCAGCTTTGAACCCCGTCTTAGTGAAAAACTGTTTTTT. It translates to CASSFEPRLSEKLFF.

The rearrangement uses TRBV4-2 and TRBJ2-7; no reliable D call. Germline V gives CDR1 LGHNA, CDR2 YNFKEQ. V lost 0 bases and J 2 bases, leaving 11 bases between the germline ends. The CDR3 runs to 15 residues. CDR3 sequence (DNA): TGTGCCAGCAGCCAAGAAGATCGAGTCCCCTACGAGCAGTACTTC. This codes for CASSQEDRVPYEQYF.

This chain's CDR3 is CASGEGDGTEAFF. The CDR3 region has the DNA TGCGCCAGCGGCGAGGGGGATGGAACTGAAGCTTTCTTT. This chain links TRBV5-1 with TRBJ1-1, with TRBD1 as a possible D gene (6 bases). Germline values: CDR1 SGHRS, CDR2 YFSETQ. V lost 7 bases and J 5 bases, leaving 15 bases between the germline ends. This CDR3 contains 13 residues.

The J gene is TRBJ2-3, the V gene TRBV5-1; 10 bases agree with TRBD2. Germline V CDR1 and CDR2: SGHRS, YFSETQ. The CDR3 length is 16 residues. The junction had 12 bases not matched to a gene; V was cut back by 6 bases and J by 5 bases. The CDR3 bases are TGCGCCAGCAAATTAGCGGGAGGTATAGGTCAAGATACGCAGTATTTT. As protein: CASKLAGGIGQDTQYF.

The DNA for the CDR3 is TGCGCCAGCAGCTTGCGGCGGGAGGGCCGGAATGAGCAGTTCTTC. It is translated as CASSLRREGRNEQFF. V gene TRBV5-1 combines with J gene TRBJ2-1; 9 positions agree with TRBD2. Germline trimming cut 1 base from V and 7 bases from J; bases unmatched to any gene: 6. The length of the CDR3 is 15 residues. CDR1 SGHRS and CDR2 YFSETQ come from the germline V gene.